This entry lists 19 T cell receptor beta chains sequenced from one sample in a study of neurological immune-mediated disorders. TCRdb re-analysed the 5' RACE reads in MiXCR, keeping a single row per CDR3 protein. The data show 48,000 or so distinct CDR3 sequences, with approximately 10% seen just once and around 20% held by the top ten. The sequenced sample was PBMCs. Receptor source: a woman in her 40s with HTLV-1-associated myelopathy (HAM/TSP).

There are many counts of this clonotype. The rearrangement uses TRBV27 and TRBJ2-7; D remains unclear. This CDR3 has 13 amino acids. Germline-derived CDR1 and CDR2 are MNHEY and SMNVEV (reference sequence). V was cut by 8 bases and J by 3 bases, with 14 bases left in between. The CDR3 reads CASGIGRSYEQYF. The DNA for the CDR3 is TGTGCCAGCGGGATAGGACGGAGCTACGAGCAGTACTTC.

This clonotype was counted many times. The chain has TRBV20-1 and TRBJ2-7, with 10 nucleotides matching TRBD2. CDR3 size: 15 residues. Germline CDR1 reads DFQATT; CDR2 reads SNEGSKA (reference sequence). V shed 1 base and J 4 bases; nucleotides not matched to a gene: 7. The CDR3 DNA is TGCAGTGCTAGAGCTATAGCGGGGGGATTGTACGAGCAGTACTTC. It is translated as CSARAIAGGLYEQYF.

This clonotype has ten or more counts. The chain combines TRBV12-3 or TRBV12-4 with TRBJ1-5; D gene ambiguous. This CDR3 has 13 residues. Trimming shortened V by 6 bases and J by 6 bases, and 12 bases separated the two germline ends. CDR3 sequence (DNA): TGTGCCAGCAGAACCCGAGATGGTCAGCCCCAGCATTTT. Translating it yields CASRTRDGQPQHF.

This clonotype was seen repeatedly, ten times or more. The CDR3 is CASSLGLSGGPYEQFF. In nucleotides, the CDR3 is TGTGCCAGCAGCTTGGGGCTGAGCGGGGGACCATACGAGCAGTTCTTC. The chain couples TRBV7-2 to TRBJ2-1, with TRBD2 identical over 8 bases. Germline V lookup: CDR1 SGHTA, CDR2 FQGNSA. This CDR3 is built from 16 residues. V lost 3 bases to trimming and J lost 10 bases; unmatched junction nucleotides: 14. The full variable domain, in which reference TRBV7-2 and TRBJ2-1 provide the parts outside the CDR3, is GAGVSQSPSNKVTEKGKDVELRCDPISGHTALYWYRQSLGQGLEFLIYFQGNSAPDKSGLPSDRFSAERTGGSVSTLTIQRTQQEDSAVYLCASSLGLSGGPYEQFFGPGTRLTVL.

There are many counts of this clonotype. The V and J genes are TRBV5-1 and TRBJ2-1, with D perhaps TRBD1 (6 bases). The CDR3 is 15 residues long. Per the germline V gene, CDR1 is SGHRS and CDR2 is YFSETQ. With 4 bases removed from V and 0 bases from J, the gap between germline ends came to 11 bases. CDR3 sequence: CASSLDSGSYNEQFF. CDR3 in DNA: TGCGCCAGCAGCCTGGACAGTGGCTCCTACAATGAGCAGTTCTTC.

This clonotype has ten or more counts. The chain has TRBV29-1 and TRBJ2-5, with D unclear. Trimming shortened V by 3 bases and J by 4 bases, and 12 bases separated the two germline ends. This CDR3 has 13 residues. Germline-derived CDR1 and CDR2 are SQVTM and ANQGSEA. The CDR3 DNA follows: TGCAGCGTTGACCCCAGTATTGGAGAGACCCAGTACTTC. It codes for CSVDPSIGETQYF. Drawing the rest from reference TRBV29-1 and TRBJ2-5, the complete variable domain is SAVISQKPSRDICQRGTSLTIQCQVDSQVTMMFWYRQQPGQSLTLIATANQGSEATYESGFVIDKFPISRPNLTFSTLTVSNMSPEDSSIYLCSVDPSIGETQYFGPGTRLLVL.

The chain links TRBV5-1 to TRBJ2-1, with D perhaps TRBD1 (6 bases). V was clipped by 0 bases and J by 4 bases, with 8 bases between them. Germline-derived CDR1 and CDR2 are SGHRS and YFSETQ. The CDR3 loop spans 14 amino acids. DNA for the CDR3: TGCGCCAGCAGCTTGGACAGGGTATACAATGAGCAGTTCTTC. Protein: CASSLDRVYNEQFF.

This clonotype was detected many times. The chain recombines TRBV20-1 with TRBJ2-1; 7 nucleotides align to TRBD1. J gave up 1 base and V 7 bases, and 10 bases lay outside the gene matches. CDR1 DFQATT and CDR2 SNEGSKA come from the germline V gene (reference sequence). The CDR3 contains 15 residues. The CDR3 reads CSGEGAKLSYNEQFF. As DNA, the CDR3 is TGCAGTGGAGAGGGGGCCAAACTTTCCTACAATGAGCAGTTCTTC.

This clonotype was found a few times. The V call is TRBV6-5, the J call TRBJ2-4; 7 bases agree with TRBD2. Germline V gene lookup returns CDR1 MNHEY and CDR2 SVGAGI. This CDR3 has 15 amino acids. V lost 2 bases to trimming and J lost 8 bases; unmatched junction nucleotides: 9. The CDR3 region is CASSYKAGKRDIQYF. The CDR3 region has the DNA TGTGCCAGCAGTTACAAAGCGGGGAAGAGGGACATTCAGTACTTC.

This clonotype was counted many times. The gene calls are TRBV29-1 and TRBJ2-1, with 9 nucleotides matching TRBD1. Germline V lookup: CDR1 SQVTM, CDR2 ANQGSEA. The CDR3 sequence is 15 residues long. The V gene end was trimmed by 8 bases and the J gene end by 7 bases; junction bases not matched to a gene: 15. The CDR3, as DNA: TGCAGCTCGGGCACCTCGACAGGGGGTTCGAATGAGCAGTTCTTC. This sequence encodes CSSGTSTGGSNEQFF.

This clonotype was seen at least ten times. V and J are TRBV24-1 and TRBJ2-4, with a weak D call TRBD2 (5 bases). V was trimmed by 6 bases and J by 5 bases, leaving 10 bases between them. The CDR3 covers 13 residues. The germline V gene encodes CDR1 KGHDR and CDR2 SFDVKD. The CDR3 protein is CATSSWEQNIQYF. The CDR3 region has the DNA TGTGCCACCAGTTCCTGGGAGCAAAACATTCAGTACTTC.

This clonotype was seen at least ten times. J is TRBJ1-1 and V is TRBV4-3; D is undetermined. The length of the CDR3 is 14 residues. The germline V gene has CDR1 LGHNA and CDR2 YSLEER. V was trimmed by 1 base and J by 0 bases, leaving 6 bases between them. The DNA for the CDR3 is TGCGCCAGCAGCCAAGCCCCGTTGAACACTGAAGCTTTCTTT. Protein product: CASSQAPLNTEAFF.

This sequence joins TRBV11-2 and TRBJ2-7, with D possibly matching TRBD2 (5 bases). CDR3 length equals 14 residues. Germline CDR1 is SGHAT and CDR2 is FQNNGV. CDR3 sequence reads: CSNSLSPGNYEQYF. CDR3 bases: TGTTCCAACAGCTTATCCCCCGGGAACTACGAGCAGTACTTC.

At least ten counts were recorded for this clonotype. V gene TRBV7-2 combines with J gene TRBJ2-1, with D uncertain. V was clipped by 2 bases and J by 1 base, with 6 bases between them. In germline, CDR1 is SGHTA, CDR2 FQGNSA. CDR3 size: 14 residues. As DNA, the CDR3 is TGTGCCAGCAGCTTATACTTTTCCTACAATGAGCAGTTCTTC. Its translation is CASSLYFSYNEQFF.

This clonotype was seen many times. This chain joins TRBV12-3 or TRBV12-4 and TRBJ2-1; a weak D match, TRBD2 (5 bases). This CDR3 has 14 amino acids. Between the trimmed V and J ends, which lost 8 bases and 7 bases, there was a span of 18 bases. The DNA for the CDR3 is TGTGCCAGCGGGCTTGGACTCTCCTCAAATGAGCAGTTCTTC. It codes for CASGLGLSSNEQFF.

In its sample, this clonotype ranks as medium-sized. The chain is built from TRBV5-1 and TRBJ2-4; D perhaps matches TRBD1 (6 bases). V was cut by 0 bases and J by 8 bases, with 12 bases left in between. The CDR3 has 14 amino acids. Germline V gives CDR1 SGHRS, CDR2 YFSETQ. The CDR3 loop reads CASSLDRDGDIQYF. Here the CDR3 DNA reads TGCGCCAGCAGCTTGGACAGGGACGGTGACATTCAGTACTTC.

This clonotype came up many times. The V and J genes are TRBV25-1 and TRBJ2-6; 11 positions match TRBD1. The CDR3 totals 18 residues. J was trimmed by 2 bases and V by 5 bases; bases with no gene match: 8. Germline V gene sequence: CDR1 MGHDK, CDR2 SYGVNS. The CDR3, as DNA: TGTGCCAGCAGTCAGGACAGGGGGCGTTTCGCTGGGGCCAACGTCCTGACTTTC. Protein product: CASSQDRGRFAGANVLTF.

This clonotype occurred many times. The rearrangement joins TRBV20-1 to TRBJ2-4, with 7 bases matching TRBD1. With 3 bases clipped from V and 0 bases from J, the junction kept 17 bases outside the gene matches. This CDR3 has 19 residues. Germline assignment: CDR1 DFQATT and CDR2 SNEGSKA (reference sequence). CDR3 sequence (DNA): TGCAGTGCTAGTGAGTCCGGGACAGAAATTAAGATAGCCAAAAACATTCAGTACTTC. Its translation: CSASESGTEIKIAKNIQYF.

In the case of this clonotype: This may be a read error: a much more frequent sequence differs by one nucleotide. DNA for the CDR3: TGCGCCAGCAGCTTGTACGGACATAGCAATCAGCCCCAGCATTTT. Translation: CASSLYGHSNQPQHF. The chain is built from TRBV5-1 and TRBJ1-5; D perhaps matches TRBD1 (5 bases). Trimming left V 1 base short and J 0 bases short, with 8 bases between. The germline V gene encodes CDR1 SGHRS and CDR2 YFSETQ. This CDR3 is 15 amino acids long.